A single sample gave rise to the 3 T cell receptor beta chains below, sequenced in a study of shared clonotypes between healthy human individuals. CD45RO-negative, CCR7-positively selected cells formed the naive CD8 fraction, excluding terminally differentiated effector memory CD45RA+ cells. Sequencing was performed with immunoSEQ multiplex PCR; in TCRdb, only in-frame clones are kept and a portion is missing. The table includes about 2,200,000 clones, roughly 91% detected once. The sequenced sample consisted of naive CD8+ T cells from PBMCs. The origin of the receptors is a man between 18 and 29 years old in good health. Some clones in this sample may be carry-over from other donors' samples.

On this clone itself: Other nucleotide sequences from this sample produce the same CDR3. The chain has TRBV12-5 and TRBJ2-3; no firm D call. V was cut by 5 bases and J by 1 base, with 4 bases left in between. The V gene's germline CDR1 is LGHNT and CDR2 FRNRAP. The CDR3 extends over 12 amino acids. CDR3 nucleotides: TGTGCTAGTGGTATAGGCACAGATACGCAGTATTTT. The encoded protein is CASGIGTDTQYF.

V usage is TRBV19 and J usage is TRBJ2-3, with TRBD1 as a possible D gene (6 bases). CDR3 length equals 13 residues. Germline values: CDR1 LNHDA, CDR2 SQIVND (reference sequence). The V end was cut by 9 bases, the J end by 1 base, with 11 bases between. The CDR3 here is CASRGGGTDTQYF. CDR3 DNA sequence: TGTGCCAGCCGAGGGGGAGGCACAGATACGCAGTATTTT.

The CDR3 DNA reads as TGTGCCAGCAGTGAAGCTTTGGGTGGAGTGTATGGCTACACCTTC. This translates into CASSEALGGVYGYTF. The chain recombines TRBV2 with TRBJ1-2, with D unclear. V was clipped by 0 bases and J by 5 bases, with 13 bases between them. The length of the CDR3 is 15 residues. Germline loops: CDR1 SNHLY, CDR2 FYNNEI.